This TCR beta chain was captured by sequencing in a study of blood T cell repertoires in COVID-19. The overall study: T cells, B-cell-depleted T cells, or PBMCs supplied cDNA or gDNA.

Assay: immunoSEQ multiplex PCR; the TCRdb copy retains only in-frame clones and omits some. Of 150,000 to 200,000 clones listed, 82% are singletons. Trimming took 4 bases from V and 0 from J; bases not matched to a gene: 8. CDR3 length: 17 amino acids. The germline V gene encodes CDR1 SGHNT and CDR2 YYREEE (reference sequence). The receptor was derived from a man in his 60s who had recovered from COVID-19. The sequencing sample was made of PBMCs or T cells enriched from blood (not recorded which). This chain joins TRBV5-4 and TRBJ1-4; 8 positions match TRBD1. The CDR3 region has the DNA TGTGCCAGCAGCCCGGACAGGGTAGGCGCAACTAATGAAAAACTGTTTTTT. This translates into CASSPDRVGATNEKLFF.